This T cell receptor (beta chain) was obtained from a study of response to subunit inactivated influenza vaccine. In germline, CDR1 is SGHTA, CDR2 FQGNSA. CDR3 length equals 16 residues. V was cut by 5 bases and J by 6 bases, with 21 bases left in between. Comments on this clonotype: What it binds is not known.

Study-wide results and caveats: The authors offered the suggestion that each seasonal influenza vaccination recruits few new T cells.

TCRdb re-derived calls from the RT-PCR reads in MiXCR, one entry per CDR3 protein. Of about 500,000 distinct CDR3 sequences in the sample, 15% to 20% are singletons; the top ten hold over 2.5%. Source: CD4+ T cells sorted from PBMCs, taken roughly 24 months after vaccination. The receptor comes from a man in his fifties or sixties who received an inactivated influenza vaccine. The chain recombines TRBV7-2 with TRBJ2-3; tentatively, D is TRBD1 or TRBD2 (5 bases each). In DNA, the CDR3 is TGTGCCAGCAGCGCCAATCGGGGCGGCCTGGGGGATACGCAGTATTTT. As protein: CASSANRGGLGDTQYF.